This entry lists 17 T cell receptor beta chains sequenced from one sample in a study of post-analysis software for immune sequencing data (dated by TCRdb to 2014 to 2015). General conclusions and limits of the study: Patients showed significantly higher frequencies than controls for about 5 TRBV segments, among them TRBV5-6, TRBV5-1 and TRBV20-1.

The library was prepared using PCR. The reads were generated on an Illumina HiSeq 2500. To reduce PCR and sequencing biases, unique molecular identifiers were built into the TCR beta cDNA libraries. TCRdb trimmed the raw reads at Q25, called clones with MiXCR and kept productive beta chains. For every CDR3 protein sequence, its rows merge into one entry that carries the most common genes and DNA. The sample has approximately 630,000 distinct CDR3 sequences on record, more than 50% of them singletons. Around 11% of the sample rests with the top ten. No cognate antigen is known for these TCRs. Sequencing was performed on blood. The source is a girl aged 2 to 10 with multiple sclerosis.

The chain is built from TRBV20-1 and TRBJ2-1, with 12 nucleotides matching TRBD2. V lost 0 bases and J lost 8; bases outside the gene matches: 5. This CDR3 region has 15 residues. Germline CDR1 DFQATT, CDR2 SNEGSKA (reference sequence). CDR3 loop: CSARDPSGGAHEQFF. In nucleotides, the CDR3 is TGCAGTGCTAGAGATCCTAGCGGGGGGGCCCATGAGCAGTTCTTC.

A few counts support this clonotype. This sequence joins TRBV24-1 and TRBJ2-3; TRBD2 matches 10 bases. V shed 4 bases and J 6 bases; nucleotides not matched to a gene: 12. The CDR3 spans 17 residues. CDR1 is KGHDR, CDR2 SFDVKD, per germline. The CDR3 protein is CATSDRSGGAIFDTQYF. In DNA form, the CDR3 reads TGTGCCACCAGTGACCGGAGCGGGGGGGCCATCTTTGATACGCAGTATTTT.

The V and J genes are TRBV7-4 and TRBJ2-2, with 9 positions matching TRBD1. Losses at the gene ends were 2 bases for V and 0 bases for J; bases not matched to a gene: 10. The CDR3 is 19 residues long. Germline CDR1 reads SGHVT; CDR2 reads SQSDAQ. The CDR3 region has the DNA TGTGCCAGCAGCTTAAACGAGACAGGGGGTTTTGCGAACACCGGGGAGCTGTTTTTT. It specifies CASSLNETGGFANTGELFF.

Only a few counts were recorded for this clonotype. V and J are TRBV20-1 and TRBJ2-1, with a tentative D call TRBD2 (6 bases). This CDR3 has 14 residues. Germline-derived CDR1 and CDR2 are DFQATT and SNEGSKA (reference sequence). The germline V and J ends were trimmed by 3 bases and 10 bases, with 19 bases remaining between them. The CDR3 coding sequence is TGCAGTGCTAGGGGGTCGGGAGCGTTCTCGGAGCAGTTCTTC. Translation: CSARGSGAFSEQFF.

Here the CDR3 DNA reads TGTGCCAGCAGGAGGATCCACAGGACAGGGATTAGGGAGACCCAGTACTTC. Its translation: CASRRIHRTGIRETQYF. The chain joins TRBV6-2 or TRBV6-3 to TRBJ2-5; TRBD1 agrees at 8 bases. CDR3 length: 17 residues. CDR1 is MNHEY and CDR2 is SVGEGT in the germline V gene. V was clipped by 6 bases and J by 5 bases; unmatched bases: 17.

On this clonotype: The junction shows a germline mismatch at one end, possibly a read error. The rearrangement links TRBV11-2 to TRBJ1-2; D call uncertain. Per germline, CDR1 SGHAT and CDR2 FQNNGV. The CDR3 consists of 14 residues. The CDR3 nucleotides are TGTGCCAACAGCTTAGACACAGTTAACTATGGCTACACCTTC. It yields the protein CANSLDTVNYGYTF.

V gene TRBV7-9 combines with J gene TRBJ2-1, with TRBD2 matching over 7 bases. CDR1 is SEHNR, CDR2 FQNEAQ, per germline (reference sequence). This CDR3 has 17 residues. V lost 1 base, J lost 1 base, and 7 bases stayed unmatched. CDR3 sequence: CASSLEGRAISYNEQFF. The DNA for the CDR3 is TGTGCCAGCAGCTTAGAAGGGAGGGCGATATCCTACAATGAGCAGTTCTTC.

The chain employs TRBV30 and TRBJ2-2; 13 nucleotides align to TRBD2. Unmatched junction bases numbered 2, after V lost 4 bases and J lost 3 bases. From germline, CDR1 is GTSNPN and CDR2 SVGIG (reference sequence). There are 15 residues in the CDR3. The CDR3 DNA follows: TGTGCCTGGACAGGACTAGCGGGAGACACCGGGGAGCTGTTTTTT. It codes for CAWTGLAGDTGELFF.

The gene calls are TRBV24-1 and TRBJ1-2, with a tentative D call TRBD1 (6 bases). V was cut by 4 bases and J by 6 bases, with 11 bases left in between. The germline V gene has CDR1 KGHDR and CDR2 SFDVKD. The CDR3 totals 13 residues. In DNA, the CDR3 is TGTGCCACCAGTGACCATCAGGGGAATGGCTACACCTTC. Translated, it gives CATSDHQGNGYTF.

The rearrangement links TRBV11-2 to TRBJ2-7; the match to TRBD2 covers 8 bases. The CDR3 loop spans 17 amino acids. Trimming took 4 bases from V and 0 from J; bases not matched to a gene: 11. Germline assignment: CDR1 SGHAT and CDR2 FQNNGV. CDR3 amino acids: CASSSLQASGSSYEQYF. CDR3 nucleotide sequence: TGTGCCAGCAGCTCCCTACAGGCGAGCGGGAGCTCCTACGAGCAGTACTTC.

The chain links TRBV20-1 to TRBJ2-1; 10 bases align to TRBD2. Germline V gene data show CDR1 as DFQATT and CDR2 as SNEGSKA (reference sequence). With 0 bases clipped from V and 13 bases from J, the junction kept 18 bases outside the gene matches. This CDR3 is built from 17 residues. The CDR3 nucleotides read TGCAGTGCTAGAGACGGATGGTATAAGGCTAGCGGGAGTTTTCAGTTCTTC. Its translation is CSARDGWYKASGSFQFF.

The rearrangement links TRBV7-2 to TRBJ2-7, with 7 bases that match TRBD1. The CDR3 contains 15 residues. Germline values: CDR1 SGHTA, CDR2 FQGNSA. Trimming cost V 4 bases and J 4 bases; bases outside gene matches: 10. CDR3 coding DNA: TGTGCCAGCAGCTCCCAAGACAGGGCTGGTTACGAGCAGTACTTC. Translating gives CASSSQDRAGYEQYF. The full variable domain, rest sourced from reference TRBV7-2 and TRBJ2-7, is GAGVSQSPSNKVTEKGKDVELRCDPISGHTALYWYRQSLGQGLEFLIYFQGNSAPDKSGLPSDRFSAERTGGSVSTLTIQRTQQEDSAVYLCASSSQDRAGYEQYFGPGTRLTVT.

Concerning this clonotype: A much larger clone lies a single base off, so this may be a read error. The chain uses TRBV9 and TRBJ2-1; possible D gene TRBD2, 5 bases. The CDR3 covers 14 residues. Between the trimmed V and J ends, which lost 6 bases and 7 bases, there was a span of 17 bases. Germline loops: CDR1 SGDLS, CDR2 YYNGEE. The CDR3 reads CASTKGPGTNEQFF. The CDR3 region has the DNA TGTGCCAGCACCAAAGGACCGGGAACGAATGAGCAGTTCTTC.

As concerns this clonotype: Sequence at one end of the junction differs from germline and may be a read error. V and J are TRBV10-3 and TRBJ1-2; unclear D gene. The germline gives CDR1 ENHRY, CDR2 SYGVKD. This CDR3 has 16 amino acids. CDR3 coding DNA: TGTGCCATCAGTGAGTCGGAAACATTAGCTAACTATGGTTACACCTTC. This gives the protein CAISESETLANYGYTF.

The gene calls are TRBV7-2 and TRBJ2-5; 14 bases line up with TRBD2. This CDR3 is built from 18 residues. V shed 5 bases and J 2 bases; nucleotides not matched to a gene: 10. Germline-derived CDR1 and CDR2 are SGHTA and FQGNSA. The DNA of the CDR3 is TGTGCCAGCAGCCTCAAGGGACTAGCGGGAGTTAAGCAAGAGACCCAGTACTTC. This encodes CASSLKGLAGVKQETQYF.

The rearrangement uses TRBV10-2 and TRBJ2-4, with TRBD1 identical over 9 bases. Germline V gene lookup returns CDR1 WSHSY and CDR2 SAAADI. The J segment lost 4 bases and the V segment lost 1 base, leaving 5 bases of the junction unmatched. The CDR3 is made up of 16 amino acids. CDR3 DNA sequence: TGCGCCAGCAGTGAGTTAACAGGGGGCGTTAAAAACATTCAGTACTTC. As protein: CASSELTGGVKNIQYF.

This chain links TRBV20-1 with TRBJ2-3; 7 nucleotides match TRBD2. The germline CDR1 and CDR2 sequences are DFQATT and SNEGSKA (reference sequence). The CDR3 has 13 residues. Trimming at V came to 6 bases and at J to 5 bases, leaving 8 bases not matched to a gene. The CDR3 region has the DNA TGCAGTGCCTGGGGCAGGGAGGGAGATACGCAGTATTTT. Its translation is CSAWGREGDTQYF.